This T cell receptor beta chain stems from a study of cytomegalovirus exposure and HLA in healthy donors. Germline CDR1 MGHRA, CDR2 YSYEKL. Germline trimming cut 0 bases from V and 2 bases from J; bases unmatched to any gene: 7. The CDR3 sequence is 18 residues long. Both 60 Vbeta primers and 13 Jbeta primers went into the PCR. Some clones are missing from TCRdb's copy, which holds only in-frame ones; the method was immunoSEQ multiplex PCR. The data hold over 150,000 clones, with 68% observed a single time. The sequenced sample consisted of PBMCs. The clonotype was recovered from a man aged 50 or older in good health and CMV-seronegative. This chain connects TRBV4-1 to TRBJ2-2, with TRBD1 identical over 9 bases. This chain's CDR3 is CASSQDPVTGGNTGELFF. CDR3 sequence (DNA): TGCGCCAGCAGCCAAGATCCGGTGACAGGGGGTAACACCGGGGAGCTGTTTTTT.